The source of this T cell receptor (beta chain) is a study of blood T cell repertoires in COVID-19. At the level of the study: The United States, Italy and Spain provided the acute and convalescent COVID-19 samples.

The study assigned cohorts using participant-reported clinical history. Original handling: Estimation of nucleated cell counts relied on the amplification of reference gene primers. Here immunoSEQ multiplex PCR was the method, and the copy in TCRdb shows in-frame clones only, minus some. V, J and clone size are taken as reported in that table, and D and trimming were inferred from the DNA itself. The table has 300,000 or so clones, nearly 90% seen once. A few counts support this clone. This receptor was identified in a woman in her 30s who had recovered from COVID-19. The sequencing sample was made of PBMCs or T cells enriched from blood (not recorded which).

CDR3 DNA sequence: TGTGCCAGCAGTGATCGGCTGACAGGCGTTTTCTTT. It translates to CASSDRLTGVFF. The rearrangement links TRBV25-1 to TRBJ1-1; tentatively, D is TRBD1 (6 bases). The CDR3 sequence is 12 residues long. The V and J ends lost 3 bases and 13 bases respectively, with 15 bases between them. CDR1 is MGHDK, CDR2 SYGVNS, per germline.